The rows below give T cell receptor beta chains drawn from one sample of a study of vaccination effects on CD4 cells after COVID-19. Only in-frame clones appear in the TCRdb table, and some are missing; sequencing was by immunoSEQ multiplex PCR. This table has fewer than 85,000 clones, about four fifths appearing once. The antigens of these receptors remain unknown. The specimen comprised CD4+ T cells from PBMCs cultured with SARS-CoV-2 spike peptides, sampled before COVID-19 vaccination. These receptors were taken from a human donor who received a COVID-19 vaccine. Both conserved end residues are part of each CDR3. The order of the fields is V gene, D gene, clone size, J gene, CDR3 DNA, CDR3 protein. A D gene is named only where the DNA matches it firmly. Only part of the rows carry a size: once, few, many, or a class if the clone is expanded.

V gene: TRBV5-5; D gene: -; clone size: few; J gene: TRBJ1-4; CDR3 DNA: TGTGCCAGCAGCCCCGCTTGGAATAATGAAAAACTGTTTTTT; CDR3 protein: CASSPAWNNEKLFF
V gene: TRBV6-5; D gene: -; clone size: -; J gene: TRBJ1-5; CDR3 DNA: TGTGCCAGCAGTCCAAACAGGGTGGGTCAGCCCCAGCATTTT; CDR3 protein: CASSPNRVGQPQHF
V gene: TRBV6-5; D gene: -; clone size: -; J gene: TRBJ2-5; CDR3 DNA: TGTGCCAGCAGTCTCGGACAGATGACACAAGAGACCCAGTACTTC; CDR3 protein: CASSLGQMTQETQYF
V gene: TRBV2; D gene: -; clone size: -; J gene: TRBJ1-1; CDR3 DNA: TGTGCCAGCAGTGGCAATCCCGGGACCGCTGAAGCTTTCTTT; CDR3 protein: CASSGNPGTAEAFF
V gene: TRBV18; D gene: -; clone size: -; J gene: TRBJ1-1; CDR3 DNA: TGTGCCAGCTCACCAAAACGGATGAACACTGAAGCTTTCTTT; CDR3 protein: CASSPKRMNTEAFF
V gene: TRBV10-3; D gene: -; clone size: few; J gene: TRBJ1-1; CDR3 DNA: TGTGCCATCAGTGCCAATCAGGGCCTGAACACTGAAGCTTTCTTT; CDR3 protein: CAISANQGLNTEAFF
V gene: TRBV7-2; D gene: -; clone size: -; J gene: TRBJ2-5; CDR3 DNA: TGTGCCAGCAGCTTAGAGATGGCAGGTACCCAGTACTTC; CDR3 protein: CASSLEMAGTQYF
V gene: TRBV4-1; D gene: -; clone size: few; J gene: TRBJ2-5; CDR3 DNA: TGCGCCAGCAGCCAAGTATTGACCCGGGGGCGACAAGAGACCCAGTACTTC; CDR3 protein: CASSQVLTRGRQETQYF
V gene: TRBV30; D gene: -; clone size: -; J gene: TRBJ2-3; CDR3 DNA: TGTGCCTGGAGTGCGCGGGGCGGTATGAGGGATACGCAGTATTTT; CDR3 protein: CAWSARGGMRDTQYF
V gene: TRBV24-1; D gene: TRBD2; clone size: -; J gene: TRBJ2-1; CDR3 DNA: TGTGCCACCAGTGATGATAATACCGGGACTATCTCCTACAATGAGCAGTTCTTC; CDR3 protein: CATSDDNTGTISYNEQFF
V gene: TRBV19; D gene: -; clone size: few; J gene: TRBJ1-6; CDR3 DNA: TGTGCCAGTAAGATACACGGGTATAATTCACCCCTCCACTTT; CDR3 protein: CASKIHGYNSPLHF
V gene: TRBV10-3; D gene: -; clone size: -; J gene: TRBJ1-2; CDR3 DNA: TGTGCCATCAGTGAGTTTAAGGTTCTAAAGGATGGCTACACCTTC; CDR3 protein: CAISEFKVLKDGYTF
V gene: TRBV19; D gene: -; clone size: -; J gene: TRBJ2-3; CDR3 DNA: TGTGCCAGTAGTATAGACAACCGGGGCACAGATACGCAGTATTTT; CDR3 protein: CASSIDNRGTDTQYF
V gene: TRBV2; D gene: -; clone size: -; J gene: TRBJ2-3; CDR3 DNA: TGTGCCAGCAAAGAGGGGACTTACACAGATACGCAGTATTTT; CDR3 protein: CASKEGTYTDTQYF
V gene: TRBV6-6; D gene: TRBD1; clone size: -; J gene: TRBJ2-3; CDR3 DNA: TGTGCCAGCAGTCACCCCGGGACAGGGGCCGATACGCAGTATTTT; CDR3 protein: CASSHPGTGADTQYF
V gene: TRBV29-1; D gene: -; clone size: -; J gene: TRBJ1-4; CDR3 DNA: TGCAGCGTTGTTTTGGGGACGGCGGTTGAAAAACTGTTTTTT; CDR3 protein: CSVVLGTAVEKLFF
V gene: TRBV24-1; D gene: TRBD1; clone size: -; J gene: TRBJ2-2; CDR3 DNA: TGTGCCACCAGTGATTCCTCCGGGACAGGGGGAATCGGGGAGCTGTTTTTT; CDR3 protein: CATSDSSGTGGIGELFF
V gene: TRBV6-5; D gene: -; clone size: -; J gene: TRBJ1-6; CDR3 DNA: TGTGCCAGCAGTTACGGTTCTGGTTCCTATAATTCACCCCTCCACTTT; CDR3 protein: CASSYGSGSYNSPLHF
V gene: TRBV6-5; D gene: TRBD2; clone size: once; J gene: TRBJ2-1; CDR3 DNA: TGTGCCAGCAATAGTGCCTGGGGGGGGAATGAGCAGTTCTTC; CDR3 protein: CASNSAWGGNEQFF
V gene: TRBV28; D gene: -; clone size: -; J gene: TRBJ1-4; CDR3 DNA: TGTGCCAGCAGTTTCCCTACAACTAATGAAAAACTGTTTTTT; CDR3 protein: CASSFPTTNEKLFF
V gene: TRBV4-1; D gene: -; clone size: few; J gene: TRBJ1-4; CDR3 DNA: TGCGCCAGCAGCTCCCGGACTTGGGCTAATGAAAAACTGTTTTTT; CDR3 protein: CASSSRTWANEKLFF
V gene: TRBV7-9; D gene: -; clone size: once; J gene: TRBJ1-5; CDR3 DNA: TGTGCCAGCAGCTATCCTGGCGGGCCCCAGCATTTT; CDR3 protein: CASSYPGGPQHF
V gene: TRBV3-1/TRBV3-2; D gene: TRBD2; clone size: -; J gene: TRBJ2-3; CDR3 DNA: TGTGCCAGCAGCACTCCGGGAGGGAAAGATACGCAGTATTTT; CDR3 protein: CASSTPGGKDTQYF
V gene: TRBV11-2; D gene: TRBD1; clone size: once; J gene: TRBJ2-2; CDR3 DNA: TGTGCCAGCAGCCGACCGGGACAGGGGCCTACCCGGGAGCTGTTTTTT; CDR3 protein: CASSRPGQGPTRELFF
V gene: TRBV18; D gene: -; clone size: -; J gene: TRBJ2-1; CDR3 DNA: TGTGCCAGCTCACCATGGACAGAAAATGAGCAGTTCTTC; CDR3 protein: CASSPWTENEQFF
V gene: TRBV5-6; D gene: TRBD1; clone size: -; J gene: TRBJ2-1; CDR3 DNA: TGTGCCAGCAGCTTACCGGGACAGGGGGCTAACAATGAGCAGTTCTTC; CDR3 protein: CASSLPGQGANNEQFF